The 20 T cell receptor beta chains listed next were all sequenced from one sample in a study of blood T cell repertoires in COVID-19. Profiling relied on immunoSEQ multiplex PCR, and the TCRdb table lists in-frame clones only, not all of them. The repertoire includes over 300,000 clones, almost 90% of them detected once, and around 7% sits in the top ten. The sample was peripheral blood. These receptors all come from a man between 18 and 29 years old with active or convalescent COVID-19.

The rearrangement joins TRBV10-3 to TRBJ1-2; 9 bases fit TRBD1. CDR3 size: 13 residues. V dropped 5 bases and J dropped 4; count of bases not matched to a gene: 2. Germline CDR1 and CDR2: ENHRY and SYGVKD. The CDR3 DNA reads as TGTGCCATCAGTTTGGACAGGGGCTATGGCTACACCTTC. It is translated as CAISLDRGYGYTF.

This chain connects TRBV6-6 to TRBJ2-1; 7 nucleotides align to TRBD2. The germline gives CDR1 MNHNY, CDR2 SVGAGI (reference sequence). The CDR3 extends over 15 amino acids. J gave up 4 bases and V 5 bases, and 8 bases lay outside the gene matches. CDR3 in DNA: TGTGCCAGCAGTCTCAGCGGGGTGGGGTACAATGAGCAGTTCTTC. Translated, it gives CASSLSGVGYNEQFF.

A note on this clone: Other DNA sequences in this sample translate to the same CDR3. The chain uses TRBV20-1 and TRBJ2-7; 10 nucleotides match TRBD2. Germline V gives CDR1 DFQATT, CDR2 SNEGSKA (reference sequence). The trim removed 3 bases at V and 4 bases at J, leaving 3 bases unmatched. The CDR3 has 13 residues. The CDR3 nucleotides are TGCAGTGCTAGTCCTAGCGGGGGTTACGAGCAGTACTTC. Protein product: CSASPSGGYEQYF.

This chain uses TRBV5-1 with TRBJ1-1; D remains unclear. Germline V CDR1 and CDR2: SGHRS, YFSETQ. The CDR3 sequence is 13 residues long. Trimming pared 4 bases from V and 5 bases from J, leaving 12 bases between. For the CDR3, the DNA is TGCGCCAGCAGCCGGATCCCGGGGACTGAAGCTTTCTTT. It yields the protein CASSRIPGTEAFF.

This sequence joins TRBV3-1 (or the pseudogene TRBV3-2) and TRBJ2-3; TRBD2 aligns across 12 bases. This CDR3 is built from 17 residues. Germline values: CDR1 LGHDT, CDR2 YNNKEL (reference sequence). J lost 7 bases, V lost 4 bases, and 12 bases had no gene match. This chain's CDR3 is CASSRDRTSGAGNTQYF. CDR3 nucleotide sequence: TGTGCCAGCAGCCGTGACCGGACTAGCGGGGCGGGAAATACGCAGTATTTT.

V and J are TRBV12-3 or TRBV12-4 and TRBJ2-1; D is unresolved. V gave up 5 bases and J gave up 10 bases, with 9 bases separating them. There are 11 residues in the CDR3. CDR3 protein: CASSPQREQFF. Written as DNA, the CDR3 is TGTGCCAGCAGTCCCCAGAGGGAGCAGTTCTTC.

The chain uses TRBV6-5 and TRBJ2-1; 7 nucleotides agree with TRBD1. The CDR3 contains 12 residues. V shed 5 bases, J shed 6 bases, and the junction held 1 base outside the gene matches. Germline CDR1 MNHEY, CDR2 SVGAGI. CDR3 nucleotides: TGTGCCAGCAGTCGACAGGGCAATGAGCAGTTCTTC. Amino acid sequence: CASSRQGNEQFF.

The rearrangement joins TRBV30 to TRBJ2-1, with TRBD2 matching over 8 bases. This CDR3 is 16 amino acids long. The germline V gene encodes CDR1 GTSNPN and CDR2 SVGIG (reference sequence). The J segment lost 3 bases and the V segment lost 3 bases, leaving 10 bases of the junction unmatched. The CDR3 coding sequence is TGTGCCTGGAGCCAAGATTTAGCGGGAATCTACAATGAGCAGTTCTTC. Its translation is CAWSQDLAGIYNEQFF. Using reference TRBV30 and TRBJ2-1 for the parts outside the CDR3, the full variable domain is SQTIHQWPATLVQPVGSPLSLECTVEGTSNPNLYWYRQAAGRGLQLLFYSVGIGQISSEVPQNLSASRPQDRQFILSSKKLLLSDSGFYLCAWSQDLAGIYNEQFFGPGTRLTVL.

This clone was observed a single time. The chain links TRBV19 to TRBJ1-6, with D maybe TRBD1 (5 bases). The germline CDR1 and CDR2 sequences are LNHDA and SQIVND (reference sequence). V was shortened by 7 bases and J by 4 bases, with 23 bases between the two germline ends. CDR3 length: 18 residues. The CDR3 sequence is CASTLKRGPSPYNSPLHF. In DNA, the CDR3 is TGTGCCAGTACCCTCAAGCGGGGACCGAGCCCTTATAATTCACCCCTCCACTTT.

The rearrangement links TRBV14 to TRBJ1-6; D possibly corresponds to TRBD1 (6 bases). Germline V lookup: CDR1 SGHDN, CDR2 FVKESK. The CDR3 sequence is 13 residues long. Trimming took 5 bases from V and 9 from J, leaving 11 bases between them. The CDR3 loop is CASSENRVSPLHF. CDR3 sequence (DNA): TGTGCCAGCAGCGAAAACAGGGTTTCACCCCTCCACTTT.

The chain has TRBV6-5 and TRBJ2-7; D call uncertain. The V and J ends lost 0 bases and 7 bases respectively, with 7 bases between them. In germline, CDR1 is MNHEY, CDR2 SVGAGI. This CDR3 comprises 12 residues. CDR3 bases: TGTGCCAGCAGTTACTCGAGGTCTGAGCAGTACTTC. It encodes CASSYSRSEQYF.

The chain uses TRBV24-1 and TRBJ2-1; 9 bases line up with TRBD1. CDR1 is KGHDR, CDR2 SFDVKD, per germline. CDR3 length equals 15 residues. Losses at the gene ends were 3 bases for V and 9 bases for J; bases not matched to a gene: 8. For the CDR3, the DNA is TGTGCCACCAGTGATCCGGGACAGGGTAATGGTGAGCAGTTCTTC. It yields the protein CATSDPGQGNGEQFF.

The chain recombines TRBV7-6 with TRBJ2-7, with TRBD1 identical over 11 bases. V lost 2 bases to trimming and J lost 0 bases; unmatched junction nucleotides: 3. The V gene's germline CDR1 is SGHVS and CDR2 FNYEAQ. The CDR3 runs 16 residues. The CDR3 nucleotides are TGTGCCAGCAGCTTAATCGGGACAGGGGGCTCCTACGAGCAGTACTTC. This encodes CASSLIGTGGSYEQYF.

The chain employs TRBV10-1 and TRBJ1-1; D is ambiguous. This CDR3 contains 12 residues. V gave up 7 bases and J gave up 2 bases, with 8 bases separating them. CDR1 is WNHNN and CDR2 is SYGVQD in the germline V gene (reference sequence). Here the CDR3 reads CASTGINTEAFF. The CDR3 DNA is TGCGCCAGCACAGGTATCAACACTGAAGCTTTCTTT.

This chain uses TRBV14 with TRBJ2-7; the match to TRBD1 covers 9 bases. V lost 4 bases, J lost 3 bases, and 13 bases stayed unmatched. The CDR3 extends over 17 amino acids. CDR1 and CDR2 from the germline V gene are SGHDN and FVKESK. The DNA of the CDR3 is TGTGCCAGCAGCCTAGACCGTGCGAGGACAGGGGACTACGAGCAGTACTTC. It yields the protein CASSLDRARTGDYEQYF.

The chain uses TRBV19 and TRBJ2-3, with TRBD2 matching over 9 bases. Germline V lookup: CDR1 LNHDA, CDR2 SQIVND (reference sequence). V lost 3 bases to trimming and J lost 1 base; unmatched junction nucleotides: 5. CDR3 length: 16 residues. The CDR3 sequence: CASSIFSGRRTDTQYF. Here the CDR3 DNA reads TGTGCCAGTAGTATTTTTAGCGGGAGACGCACAGATACGCAGTATTTT.

This rearrangement joins TRBV20-1 to TRBJ2-3; 7 nucleotides agree with TRBD2. V lost 3 bases to trimming and J lost 8 bases; unmatched junction nucleotides: 8. The CDR3 spans 13 residues. From germline, CDR1 is DFQATT and CDR2 SNEGSKA (reference sequence). CDR3 region: CSASSSGRTTQYF. CDR3 bases: TGCAGTGCTAGTTCTAGCGGCCGCACTACGCAGTATTTT.

The chain joins TRBV10-3 to TRBJ1-4; no clear D. Germline V CDR1 and CDR2: ENHRY, SYGVKD. Trimming removed 0 bases at V and 8 bases at J, with 13 bases between. The CDR3 is 15 amino acids. In DNA form, the CDR3 reads TGTGCCATCAGTGAGTCGATCGGTACAGTCGAAAAACTGTTTTTT. Its translation is CAISESIGTVEKLFF.

A single count supports this clone. The CDR3 DNA reads TGTGCCAGCAGCTTGGACAGGACGAATGAAAAACTGTTTTTT. It yields the protein CASSLDRTNEKLFF. This chain joins TRBV5-4 and TRBJ1-4, with D possibly matching TRBD1 (5 bases). This CDR3 region has 14 residues. From germline, CDR1 is SGHNT and CDR2 YYREEE (reference sequence). Deletions cut 0 bases from V and 5 bases from J, with 8 bases between.

V gene TRBV7-4 combines with J gene TRBJ1-1; 10 nucleotides align to TRBD1. The germline V gene encodes CDR1 SGHVT and CDR2 SQSDAQ. The CDR3 has 19 residues. Germline trimming cut 1 base from V and 0 bases from J; bases unmatched to any gene: 11. This CDR3 reads CASSLGPAPDRGMNTEAFF. The CDR3 bases are TGTGCCAGCAGCTTAGGCCCAGCCCCGGACAGGGGGATGAACACTGAAGCTTTCTTT. Variable domain in full (rest from reference TRBV7-4 and TRBJ1-1): GAGVSQSPRYKVAKRGRDVALRCDSISGHVTLYWYRQTLGQGSEVLTYSQSDAQRDKSGRPSGRFSAERPERSVSTLKIQRTEQGDSAVYLCASSLGPAPDRGMNTEAFFGQGTRLTVV.